What follows are 14 T cell receptor beta chains derived from one specimen sequenced in a study of T cells in Graves' hyperthyroidism and ophthalmopathy. The CDR3 regions of TCR beta were amplified from RNA transcripts. HTBI primers drove first-round RT-PCR of the TCR CDR3. TCRdb reprocessed the multiplex PCR reads with MiXCR, giving one entry per CDR3 protein. Here the sample spans 650,000 to 750,000 distinct CDR3 sequences, 14% being singletons. Sample: blood. The receptors were sampled from a woman between 18 and 29 years old with Graves' hyperthyroidism.

Concerning this clonotype itself: A much larger clone lies a single base off, so this may be a read error. This chain links TRBV7-9 with TRBJ1-1; 9 nucleotides align to TRBD1. Trimming took 5 bases from V and 2 from J; bases not matched to a gene: 9. The CDR3 spans 16 residues. The germline V gene has CDR1 SEHNR and CDR2 FQNEAQ (reference sequence). The CDR3 reads CASSLDNRGQNTEAFF. The CDR3 DNA reads as TGTGCCAGCAGCCTGGACAACAGGGGGCAAAACACTGAAGCTTTCTTT.

This clonotype was seen more than once but under ten times. This chain joins TRBV6-2 or TRBV6-3 and TRBJ2-5, with 14 bases fitting TRBD2. The V and J ends lost 2 bases and 5 bases, in that order; junction bases with no gene match: 16. Germline lookup yields CDR1 MNHEY and CDR2 SVGEGT. CDR3 length: 20 residues. The CDR3 protein is CASSYGSGTSGRYVWETQYF. CDR3 nucleotides: TGTGCCAGCAGTTACGGTTCCGGGACTAGCGGGAGATATGTTTGGGAGACCCAGTACTTC.

The rearrangement uses TRBV6-5 and TRBJ1-2, with no clear D. V dropped 2 bases and J dropped 8 bases, with 12 bases sitting between them. From germline, CDR1 is MNHEY and CDR2 SVGAGI. The CDR3 is 13 amino acids. CDR3 DNA: TGTGCCAGCAGTTACCTCAACAGCTACGGCTACACCTTC. This encodes CASSYLNSYGYTF.

This clonotype was seen many times. The chain recombines TRBV28 with TRBJ1-1; TRBD1 aligns across 8 bases. The CDR3 covers 15 residues. V lost 4 bases, J lost 3 bases, and 7 bases stayed unmatched. The germline V gene encodes CDR1 MDHEN and CDR2 SYDVKM. In DNA form, the CDR3 reads TGTGCCAGCAGTTCCAATCAGGGGGCGGACACTGAAGCTTTCTTT. Residues: CASSSNQGADTEAFF.

The table lists this clonotype with many counts. The V and J genes are TRBV3-1 and TRBJ2-7; 9 positions agree with TRBD2. The CDR3 consists of 16 residues. Per germline, CDR1 LGHDT and CDR2 YNNKEL (reference sequence). Trimming took 2 bases from V and 5 from J; bases not matched to a gene: 10. CDR3 nucleotide sequence: TGTGCCAGCAGCCAAAGTCTGTCGGGACTAGCCCACGAGCAGTACTTC. Protein: CASSQSLSGLAHEQYF.

The CDR3 region has the DNA TGCGCCAGCAGCCCGGCTAGCGGGAGCTATGAGCAGTTCTTC. Amino acid sequence: CASSPASGSYEQFF. The chain is built from TRBV5-1 and TRBJ2-1; 10 positions match TRBD2. CDR3 length: 14 amino acids. Per germline, CDR1 SGHRS and CDR2 YFSETQ. The V segment lost 4 bases and the J segment 8 bases; nucleotides outside the gene matches: 6.

In this sample, this clonotype turned up many times. The chain has TRBV12-3 or TRBV12-4 and TRBJ2-3, with 11 nucleotides matching TRBD2. CDR3 size: 18 residues. V lost 4 bases and J lost 2; bases outside the gene matches: 11. Here the CDR3 reads CASSSAGTSGFNTDTQYF. The CDR3 region has the DNA TGTGCCAGCAGTTCCGCCGGGACTAGCGGATTTAACACAGATACGCAGTATTTT.

This clonotype has a count of ten or more. This rearrangement joins TRBV6-6 to TRBJ1-6, with a possible D match to TRBD1 (5 bases). V shed 0 bases and J shed 7 bases, with 13 bases lying between them. From germline, CDR1 is MNHNY and CDR2 SVGAGI (reference sequence). CDR3 length: 16 residues. The DNA for the CDR3 is TGTGCCAGCAGTTACTCCTACCGGGGGGGAAATTCACCCCTCCACTTT. Translated: CASSYSYRGGNSPLHF.

The V call is TRBV20-1, the J call TRBJ2-4, with TRBD1 as a possible D gene (5 bases). Trimming stripped 6 bases from V and 6 bases from J, with 12 bases between. The germline CDR1 and CDR2 sequences are DFQATT and SNEGSKA (reference sequence). The CDR3 covers 12 residues. The CDR3 DNA reads as TGCAGTGCAACGCAGGGTTTAAACATTCAGTACTTC. Its translation is CSATQGLNIQYF.

This chain links TRBV10-3 with TRBJ2-2; a weak D match, TRBD2 (5 bases). The V gene's germline CDR1 is ENHRY and CDR2 SYGVKD. Trimming shortened V by 2 bases and J by 5 bases, and 9 bases separated the two germline ends. There are 14 residues in the CDR3. The CDR3 loop is CAISEVPGTGELFF. For the CDR3, the DNA is TGTGCCATCAGTGAGGTTCCGGGGACCGGGGAGCTGTTTTTT.

A few counts support this clonotype. This rearrangement joins TRBV19 to TRBJ2-3; tentatively, D is TRBD1 (6 bases). CDR3 length: 14 residues. Germline V gives CDR1 LNHDA, CDR2 SQIVND (reference sequence). Trimming removed 3 bases at V and 4 bases at J, with 11 bases between. CDR3 bases: TGTGCCAGTAGTATCACAGGGATGCCAGATACGCAGTATTTT. Translation: CASSITGMPDTQYF.

In its sample, this clonotype was seen many times. The chain combines TRBV20-1 with TRBJ2-1, with TRBD2 matching over 10 bases. Germline CDR1 is DFQATT and CDR2 is SNEGSKA (reference sequence). The CDR3 contains 13 residues. The junction had 5 bases not matched to a gene; V was cut back by 4 bases and J by 8 bases. The CDR3 region is CSANSGRRDEQFF. CDR3 sequence (DNA): TGCAGTGCTAATAGCGGGAGGCGAGATGAGCAGTTCTTC.

About this clonotype: A read error may be the cause here, since a much bigger clone is one base away. This sequence joins TRBV6-1 and TRBJ2-1; 10 bases align to TRBD2. The CDR3 is 15 amino acids. The J segment lost 10 bases and the V segment lost 0 bases, leaving 6 bases of the junction unmatched. Per germline, CDR1 MNHNS and CDR2 SASEGT. The CDR3 protein is CASSEALAGAYEQFF. The CDR3 DNA follows: TGTGCCAGCAGTGAAGCGCTAGCGGGAGCCTACGAGCAGTTCTTC.

This clonotype has just a few counts. The chain combines TRBV3-1 with TRBJ1-6, with 7 bases aligning to TRBD1. The CDR3 spans 16 residues. Germline lookup yields CDR1 LGHDT and CDR2 YNNKEL (reference sequence). Trimming cost V 1 base and J 7 bases; bases outside gene matches: 7. CDR3 sequence (DNA): TGTGCCAGCAGCCAAGGCCTGACAGGGCGAAATTCACCCCTCCACTTT. This encodes CASSQGLTGRNSPLHF.